Listed below are T cell receptor beta chains from one sample, sequenced in a study of blood T cell repertoires in COVID-19. Produced via immunoSEQ multiplex PCR; TCRdb's table is partial and in-frame only. The table lists 200,000 to 300,000 clones, over 75% of them singletons. The specimen sequenced was peripheral blood. The origin of the receptors is a woman aged 80 or over with acute or convalescent COVID-19. Both conserved end residues are part of each CDR3. The order of the fields is V gene, J gene, CDR3 protein.

TRBV11-2	TRBJ2-4	CASSREVLAKNIQYF
TRBV11-3	TRBJ2-1	CASSLGRNEQFF
TRBV2	TRBJ2-3	CASTTGLALPDTQYF
TRBV24-1	TRBJ2-1	CATSDFGLAGGASSYNEQFF
TRBV28	TRBJ1-2	CASRLAGNFYGYTF
TRBV6-1	TRBJ2-5	CASSETGGWLETQYF
TRBV6-6	TRBJ1-5	CASTHGGTRRNQPQHF
TRBV7-9	TRBJ2-1	CASSFDSGGPRSSYNEQFF
TRBV7-2	TRBJ2-1	CASSSRTGRTYNEQFF
TRBV12-5	TRBJ1-3	CASGTPERAGNTIYF
TRBV2	TRBJ1-5	CASSEDRGRASNQPQHF
TRBV18	TRBJ1-2	CASSPRQGSISNYGYTF
TRBV19	TRBJ1-4	CASSPGTGNTEKLFF
TRBV6-5	TRBJ2-7	CASRDNRGVSYEQYF
TRBV15	TRBJ2-7	CATSRGQEVEQYF
TRBV19	TRBJ2-7	CATQSFRHPYEQYF
TRBV11-2	TRBJ1-4	CASSFSATNEKLFF
TRBV7-2	TRBJ1-6	CASSSSDRANSPLHF
TRBV2	TRBJ2-3	CASSEVLAGGRDTQYF
TRBV7-9	TRBJ1-1	CASSFGTGPEAFF
TRBV18	TRBJ1-5	CASSRTSDSNQPQHF
TRBV4-2	TRBJ2-1	CASSPPSMDFDNEQFF
TRBV30	TRBJ2-3	CAWRQGRPTSDTQYF
TRBV5-1	TRBJ2-5	CASSLGQQETQYF
TRBV10-3	TRBJ2-5	CAAKAPQQETQYF
TRBV28	TRBJ1-2	CASSFGGAGYTF
TRBV2	TRBJ2-7	CASRLSGASSYEQYF
TRBV27	TRBJ2-2	CASRLTGAGELFF
TRBV27	TRBJ2-1	CASGLTGGRNEQFF
TRBV7-6	TRBJ2-3	CASSPLAGITDTQYF
TRBV5-4	TRBJ2-5	CASSPSGGLAGGRGTQYF
TRBV28	TRBJ2-7	CASSGGLTGVYEQYF
TRBV5-1	TRBJ2-3	CASSLGPLAGGIDTQYF
TRBV13	TRBJ2-5	CASSLQLGTQETQYF
TRBV9	TRBJ1-5	CASSALGGSNQPQHF
TRBV7-2	TRBJ2-7	CASSLVGGPSGSYEQYF
TRBV7-6	TRBJ2-5	CASSPSGGGRKTQYF
TRBV19	TRBJ1-5	CASSIDRGAQPQHF
TRBV7-2	TRBJ2-1	CASSLGLDSYNEQFF
TRBV6-5	TRBJ1-6	CATVLRDRVNSPLHF
TRBV18	TRBJ2-7	CASSPGQGAYEQYF
TRBV7-3	TRBJ2-3	CASSVQGARGTDTQYF
TRBV30	TRBJ1-5	CAWSYEPDRGSNQPQHF